This T cell receptor beta chain was observed in a study of chemoradiotherapy in HPV16-positive cancers. Study findings and constraints: In HPV16-positive patients, HPV-responsive T-cell expansion tracked better recurrence-free survival.

Of note for this clone: What it binds is unknown.

The length of the CDR3 is 16 residues. Per germline, CDR1 SGHRS and CDR2 YFSETQ. Trimming at V came to 5 bases and at J to 8 bases, leaving 15 bases not matched to a gene. Libraries were prepared by immunoSEQ multiplex PCR; TCRdb keeps only in-frame clonotypes and omits some of them. Of roughly 1,400 clones detected, 82% appear once; the ten largest clones hold around 6.5%. Sequencing was performed on tumor tissue, taken from a patient who underwent chemoradiotherapy. The chain links TRBV5-1 to TRBJ2-1; 8 positions agree with TRBD2. This clonotype originated in a human donor with HPV-associated anogenital cancer. The CDR3 DNA reads as TGCGCCAGCAGTCGAGTGGCTAGCGGGTTAGGCGATGAGCAGTTCTTC. This sequence encodes CASSRVASGLGDEQFF.